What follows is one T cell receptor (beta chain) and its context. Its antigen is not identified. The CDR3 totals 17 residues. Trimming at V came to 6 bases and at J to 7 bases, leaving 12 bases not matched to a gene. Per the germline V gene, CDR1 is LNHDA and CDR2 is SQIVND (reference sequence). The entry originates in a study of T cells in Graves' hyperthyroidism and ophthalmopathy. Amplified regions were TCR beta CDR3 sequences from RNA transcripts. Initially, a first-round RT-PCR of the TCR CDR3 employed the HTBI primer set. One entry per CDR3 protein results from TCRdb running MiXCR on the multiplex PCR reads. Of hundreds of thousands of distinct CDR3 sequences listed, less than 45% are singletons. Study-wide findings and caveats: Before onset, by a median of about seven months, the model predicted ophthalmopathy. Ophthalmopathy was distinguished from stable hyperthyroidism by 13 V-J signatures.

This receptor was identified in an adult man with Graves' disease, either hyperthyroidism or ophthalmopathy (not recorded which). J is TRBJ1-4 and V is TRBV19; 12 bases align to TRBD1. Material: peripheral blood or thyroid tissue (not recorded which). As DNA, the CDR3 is TGTGCCAGTAGACTCGGGACAGGGGGCGAGAGTGGTGAAAAACTGTTTTTT. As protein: CASRLGTGGESGEKLFF.